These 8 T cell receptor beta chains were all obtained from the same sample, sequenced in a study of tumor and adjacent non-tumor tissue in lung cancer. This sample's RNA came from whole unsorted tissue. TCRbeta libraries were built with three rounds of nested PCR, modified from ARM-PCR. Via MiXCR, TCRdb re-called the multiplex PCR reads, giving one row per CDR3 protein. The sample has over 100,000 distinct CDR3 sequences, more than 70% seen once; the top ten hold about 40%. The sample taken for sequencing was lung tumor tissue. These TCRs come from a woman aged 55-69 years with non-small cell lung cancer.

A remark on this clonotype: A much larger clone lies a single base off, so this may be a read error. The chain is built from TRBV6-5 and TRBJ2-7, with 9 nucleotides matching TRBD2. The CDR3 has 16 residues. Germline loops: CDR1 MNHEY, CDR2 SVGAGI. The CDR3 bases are TGTACCAGCAGTTACTCTAGGGGCGGGGGGGCTGGAGAGCAGTACTTC. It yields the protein CTSSYSRGGGAGEQYF.

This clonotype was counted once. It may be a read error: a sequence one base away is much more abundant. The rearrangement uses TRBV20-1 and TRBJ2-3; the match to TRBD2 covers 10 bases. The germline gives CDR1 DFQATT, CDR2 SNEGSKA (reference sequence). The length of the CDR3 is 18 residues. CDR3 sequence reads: CSARGSSKRGGSTDMQYF. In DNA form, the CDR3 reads TGCAGTGCTAGAGGCTCATCTAAGCGGGGGGGATCCACAGATATGCAGTATTTT.

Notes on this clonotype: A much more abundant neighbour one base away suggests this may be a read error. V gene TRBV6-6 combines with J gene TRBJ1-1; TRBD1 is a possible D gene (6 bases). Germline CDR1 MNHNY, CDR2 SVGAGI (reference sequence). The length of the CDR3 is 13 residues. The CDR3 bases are TGTGCCAGCAGCACGGAGGGGGACACTGATGCTTTCTTT. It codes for CASSTEGDTDAFF.

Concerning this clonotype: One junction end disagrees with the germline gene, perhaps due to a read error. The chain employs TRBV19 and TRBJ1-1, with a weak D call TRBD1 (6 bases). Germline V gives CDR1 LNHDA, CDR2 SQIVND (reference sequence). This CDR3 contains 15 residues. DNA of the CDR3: TGTGCCAGTAGCCCCGGGGGCCTAATGAACACTGAAGCTTCCTTT. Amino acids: CASSPGGLMNTEASF.

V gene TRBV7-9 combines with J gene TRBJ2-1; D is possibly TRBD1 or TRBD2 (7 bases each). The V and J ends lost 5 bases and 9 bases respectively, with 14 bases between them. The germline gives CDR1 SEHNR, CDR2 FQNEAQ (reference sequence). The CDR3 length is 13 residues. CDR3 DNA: TGTGCCAGCAGCCTGACAGGGAGGGGTGAGCAGTTCTTC. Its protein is CASSLTGRGEQFF.

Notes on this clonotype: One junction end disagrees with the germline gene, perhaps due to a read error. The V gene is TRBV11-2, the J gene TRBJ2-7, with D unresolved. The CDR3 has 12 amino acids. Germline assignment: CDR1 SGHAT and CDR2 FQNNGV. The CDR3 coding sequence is TGTGTCAGCAGCTTATCTGGTTACGAGCAGTACTTC. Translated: CVSSLSGYEQYF.

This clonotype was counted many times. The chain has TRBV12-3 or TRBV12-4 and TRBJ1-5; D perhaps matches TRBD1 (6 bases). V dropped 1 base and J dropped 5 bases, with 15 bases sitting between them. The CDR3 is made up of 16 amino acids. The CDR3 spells CASSLGEQGGYQPQHF. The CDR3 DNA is TGTGCCAGCAGTTTAGGCGAACAGGGAGGGTATCAGCCCCAGCATTTT.

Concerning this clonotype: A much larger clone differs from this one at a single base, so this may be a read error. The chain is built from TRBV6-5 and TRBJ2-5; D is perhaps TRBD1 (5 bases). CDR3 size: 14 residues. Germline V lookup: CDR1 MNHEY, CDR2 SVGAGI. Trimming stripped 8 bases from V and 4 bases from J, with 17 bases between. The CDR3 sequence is CASLGEVPRETQYF. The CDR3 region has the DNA TGTGCCAGCCTAGGGGAAGTCCCTAGAGAGACCCAGTACTTC.